This T cell receptor (beta chain) was captured by sequencing in a study of blood T cells in healthy people across ages. Next came a second PCR, run for about 7 to 12 cycles, which used a sample-barcoded 5' primer along with a J-beta primer mix. TCRdb recomputed calls from the 5' RACE reads with MiXCR, one row per CDR3 protein. The table includes about a million distinct CDR3 sequences, 51% detected once. V gave up 4 bases and J gave up 6 bases, with 22 bases separating them. Per the germline V gene, CDR1 is MNHEY and CDR2 is SMNVEV (reference sequence). The CDR3 covers 16 residues. This receptor was obtained from a woman aged 60-75 years in good health. The chain couples TRBV27 to TRBJ2-7; D assignment may be TRBD1 or TRBD2 (5 bases each). Sequencing was carried out using blood. In nucleotides, the CDR3 is TGTGCCAGCAGTTCTTCTTTCGGGACGACTGGCCCCGAGCAGTACTTC. This gives the protein CASSSSFGTTGPEQYF.